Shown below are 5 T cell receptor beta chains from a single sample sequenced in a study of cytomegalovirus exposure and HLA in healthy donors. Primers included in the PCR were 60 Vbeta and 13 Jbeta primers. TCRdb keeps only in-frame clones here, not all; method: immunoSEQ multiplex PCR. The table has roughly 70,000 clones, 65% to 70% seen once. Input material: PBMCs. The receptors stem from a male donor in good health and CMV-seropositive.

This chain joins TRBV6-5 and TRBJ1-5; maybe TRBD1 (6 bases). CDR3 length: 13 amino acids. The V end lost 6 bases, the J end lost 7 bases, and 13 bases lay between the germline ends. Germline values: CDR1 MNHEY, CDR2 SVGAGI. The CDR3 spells CASRLYQGQPQHF. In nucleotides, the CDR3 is TGTGCCAGCAGGCTCTATCAGGGGCAGCCCCAGCATTTT.

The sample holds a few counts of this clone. CDR3: CASSADPRVENGNQPQHF. CDR3 DNA: TGTGCCAGCAGCGCGGATCCTCGTGTCGAGAATGGCAATCAGCCCCAGCATTTT. The V call is TRBV12-1, the J call TRBJ1-5. TRBV12-1 is noted as a pseudogene. The CDR3 is 18 residues long.

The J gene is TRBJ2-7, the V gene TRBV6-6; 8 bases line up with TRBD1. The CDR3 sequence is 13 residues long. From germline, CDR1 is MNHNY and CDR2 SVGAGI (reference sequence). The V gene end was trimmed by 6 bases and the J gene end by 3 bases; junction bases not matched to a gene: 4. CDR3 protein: CASSGQGYYEQYF. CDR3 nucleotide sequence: TGTGCCAGCAGCGGACAGGGTTACTACGAGCAGTACTTC.

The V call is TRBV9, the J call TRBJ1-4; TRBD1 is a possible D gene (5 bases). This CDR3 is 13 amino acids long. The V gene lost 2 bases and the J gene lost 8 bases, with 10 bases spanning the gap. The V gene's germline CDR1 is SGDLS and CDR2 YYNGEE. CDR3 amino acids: CASSVGPGEKLFF. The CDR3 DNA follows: TGTGCCAGCAGCGTGGGTCCAGGGGAAAAACTGTTTTTT.

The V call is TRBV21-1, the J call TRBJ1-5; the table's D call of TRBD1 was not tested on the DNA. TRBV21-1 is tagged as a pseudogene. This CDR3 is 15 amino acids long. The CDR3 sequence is CASGPHRGIRQPQHF. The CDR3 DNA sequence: TGTGCCAGCGGTCCCCACAGGGGAATACGTCAGCCCCAGCATTTT.